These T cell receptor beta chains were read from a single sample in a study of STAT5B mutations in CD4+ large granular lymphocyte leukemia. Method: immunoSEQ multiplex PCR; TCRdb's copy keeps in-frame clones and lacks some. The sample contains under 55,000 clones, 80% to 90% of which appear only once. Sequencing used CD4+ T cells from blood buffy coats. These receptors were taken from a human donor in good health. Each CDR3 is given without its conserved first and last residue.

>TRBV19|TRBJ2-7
ASSIDHGTSGPYEQY
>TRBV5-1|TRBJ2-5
ASSLGYETQY
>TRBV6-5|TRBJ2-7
ASSYSISRGVYEQY
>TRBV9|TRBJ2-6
ASSSDRGGGANVLT
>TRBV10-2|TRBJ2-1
ASSRLAGPPYNEQF
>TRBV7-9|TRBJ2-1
ASSLGVSHYNEQF
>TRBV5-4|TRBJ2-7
ASSFTSESYEQY
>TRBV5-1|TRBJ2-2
ASSSKGEGHTGELF
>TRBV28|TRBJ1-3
ASSFPSYRATGNTIY
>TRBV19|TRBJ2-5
ASSIGAQGGIETQY
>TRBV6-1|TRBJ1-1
ATFGGAGNTEAF
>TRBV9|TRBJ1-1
ASSPRQGAAEAF
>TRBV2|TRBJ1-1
ASNLGTEAF
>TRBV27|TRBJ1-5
ASSADLGGNQPQH
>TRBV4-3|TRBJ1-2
ASSQGDGRAGGPVSYGYT
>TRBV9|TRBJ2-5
ASSRQPRVGETQY
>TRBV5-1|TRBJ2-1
ASSLVGSSGNEQF
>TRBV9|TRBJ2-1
ASGQTSGSYNEQF
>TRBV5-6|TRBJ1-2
ASSPKGELYGYT
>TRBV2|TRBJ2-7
ASSRHSASSYEQY
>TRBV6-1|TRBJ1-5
ASSGGTVSNQPQH
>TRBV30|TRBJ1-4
AWSVPGTGNEKLF
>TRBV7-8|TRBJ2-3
ASSRLVGPDTQY
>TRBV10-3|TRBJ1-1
AISESEMGRNTEAF
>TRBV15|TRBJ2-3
ATSRAVPSGSADTQY
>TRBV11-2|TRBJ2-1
ASSETASSGNEQF
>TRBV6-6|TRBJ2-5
ASRQDLPGTQY
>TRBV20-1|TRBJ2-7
SAGTTYEQY
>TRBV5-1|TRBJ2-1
ASSLEGREGYNEQF
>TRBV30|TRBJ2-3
AWSVGLADTDTQY
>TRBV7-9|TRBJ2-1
ASSFRGQAGSTEQF
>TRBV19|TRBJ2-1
ASSIQGRMSYNEQF
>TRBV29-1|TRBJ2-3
SVETTSGRSDTQY
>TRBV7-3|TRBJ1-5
ASSPRGEDMSQH
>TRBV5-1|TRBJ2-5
ASSLQGGKETQY
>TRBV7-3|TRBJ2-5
ASSAMAGPQETQY
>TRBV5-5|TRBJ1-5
ASSLVGNSNQPQH
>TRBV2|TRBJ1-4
ASSARQGNEKLF
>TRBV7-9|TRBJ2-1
ASSLGLAVSYNEQF
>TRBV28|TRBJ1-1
ASSFGGAAVRTEAF
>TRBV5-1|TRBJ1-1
ASSLLQGGMNTEAF
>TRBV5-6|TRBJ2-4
ASSLEGGGNIQY
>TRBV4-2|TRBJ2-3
ASSQEAPGGVYTDTQY
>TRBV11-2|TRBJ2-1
ASSTRQGKLNEQF
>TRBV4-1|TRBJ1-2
ASSQVGAYGYT